This entry lists 8 T cell receptor beta chains sequenced from one sample in a study of blood T cells in healthy people across ages. With a J-beta primer mix and a sample-barcoded 5' primer, a second PCR ran 7 to 11 cycles. TCRdb called the 5' RACE reads again in MiXCR, with one record for every CDR3 protein. This sample yields 850,000 to 1,000,000 distinct CDR3 sequences, of which around 48% are seen a single time; 10% to 15% belongs to the top ten. The sample was blood. All receptors derive from a man under 40 in good health.

This clonotype was observed a single time. The chain couples TRBV20-1 to TRBJ1-2; TRBD1 matches at 7 bases. The CDR3 is made up of 13 amino acids. The V and J ends lost 6 bases and 2 bases, in that order; junction bases with no gene match: 6. In germline, CDR1 is DFQATT, CDR2 SNEGSKA (reference sequence). CDR3 DNA: TGCAGTGCCCAGGACAGGTTAAACTATGGCTACACCTTC. Its translation: CSAQDRLNYGYTF.

This clonotype was counted only a few times. V gene TRBV28 combines with J gene TRBJ2-7; D gene ambiguous. Germline V lookup: CDR1 MDHEN, CDR2 SYDVKM. V lost 5 bases to trimming and J lost 2 bases, with 7 bases between them. CDR3 length equals 12 residues. DNA for the CDR3: TGTGCCAGCAGTCGAGAAACCTACGAGCAGTACTTC. Translated: CASSRETYEQYF.

The chain uses TRBV28 and TRBJ2-7, with D possibly matching TRBD2 (6 bases). Trimming left V 5 bases short and J 7 bases short, with 18 bases between. There are 14 residues in the CDR3. CDR1 is MDHEN and CDR2 is SYDVKM in the germline V gene. In DNA form, the CDR3 reads TGTGCCAGCAGTCCCCGCGGGGCTTGGAGAGAGCAGTACTTC. It encodes CASSPRGAWREQYF. Looking up the rest from reference TRBV28 and TRBJ2-7 gives the full variable domain: DVKVTQSSRYLVKRTGEKVFLECVQDMDHENMFWYRQDPGLGLRLIYFSYDVKMKEKGDIPEGYSVSREKKERFSLILESASTNQTSMYLCASSPRGAWREQYFGPGTRLTVT.

This sequence joins TRBV29-1 and TRBJ2-1; D is ambiguous. CDR3 length: 11 residues. Germline V CDR1 and CDR2: SQVTM, ANQGSEA. Trimming cost V 5 bases and J 3 bases, with 5 bases left between them. Written as DNA, the CDR3 is TGCAGCGTTTTACTCTACAATGAGCAGTTCTTC. Translating gives CSVLLYNEQFF.

There are a few counts of this clonotype. The gene calls are TRBV29-1 and TRBJ2-7; D is perhaps TRBD1 (5 bases). In germline, CDR1 is SQVTM, CDR2 ANQGSEA. The CDR3 consists of 13 residues. Trimming took off 6 bases at V and 3 bases at J, with 15 bases between the two ends. CDR3 nucleotide sequence: TGCAGCGTCGGCATGGGCAGGGTCTACGAGCAGTACTTC. Its protein is CSVGMGRVYEQYF.

V is TRBV25-1 and J is TRBJ2-7; no definite D call. V was shortened by 5 bases and J by 1 base, with 9 bases between the two germline ends. There are 13 residues in the CDR3. Germline CDR1 reads MGHDK; CDR2 reads SYGVNS. CDR3 nucleotides: TGTGCCAGCAGTTCCCTGGAGTCCTACGAGCAGTACTTC. Its translation: CASSSLESYEQYF.

The chain carries TRBV4-2 and TRBJ1-4; weak D call: TRBD1 (5 bases). Per the germline V gene, CDR1 is LGHNA and CDR2 is YNFKEQ. V was trimmed by 0 bases and J by 7 bases, leaving 15 bases between them. This CDR3 has 16 residues. CDR3 amino acids: CASSQDTGQKSEKLFF. The CDR3 DNA sequence: TGTGCCAGCAGCCAAGATACGGGGCAGAAGAGTGAAAAACTGTTTTTT.

The chain couples TRBV6-2 or TRBV6-3 to TRBJ2-7; 7 bases are shared with TRBD2. Trimming took 4 bases from V and 2 from J; bases not matched to a gene: 8. The germline V gene encodes CDR1 MNHEY and CDR2 SVGEGT. The CDR3 has 15 amino acids. The CDR3 bases are TGTGCCAGCAGTTCCTCGGGACGGGGGGCCTACGAGCAGTACTTC. Protein product: CASSSSGRGAYEQYF.